Given below is one T cell receptor beta chain in context. At one boundary the junction diverges from the germline segment, which might be a read error. The data derive from a study of early T cells in non-severe SARS-CoV-2 infection. TCRdb processed the 5' RACE reads anew with MiXCR; each CDR3 protein has one entry. The sample lists some 77,000 distinct CDR3 sequences, around 17% seen once, with approximately 2.6% in the top ten. This TCR was recovered from an adult who was a healthcare worker with PCR-confirmed SARS-CoV-2 infection or an uninfected control (not recorded which). Material: whole blood.

CDR3 amino acids: CVSSPQGHEKLFF. The CDR3 coding sequence is TGTGTCAGCTCACCACAGGGGCATGAAAAACTGTTTTTT. The chain couples TRBV18 to TRBJ1-4, with 7 bases aligning to TRBD1. Germline values: CDR1 KGHSH, CDR2 LQKENI. The CDR3 has 13 amino acids.